This record concerns one T cell receptor beta chain sequence. The antigen remains undetermined. The sample belongs to a study of T-cell memory formation after mild COVID-19. The germline CDR1 and CDR2 sequences are DFQATT and SNEGSKA (reference sequence). The junction had 5 bases not matched to a gene; V was cut back by 4 bases and J by 4 bases. This CDR3 comprises 14 residues. Overall study results and limits: Largely, contracting CD4+ clones fell within CM and EM, and contracting CD8+ clones within EMRA. Clones that contracted from day 15 to 85 were balanced CD4/CD8, while later expanders leaned CD4+.

Libraries for TCRalpha and TCRbeta carried sample barcodes and unique molecular identifiers via 5'RACE. TCRdb fed the 5' RACE reads into MiXCR, producing one record per CDR3 protein. The sample lists about 430,000 distinct CDR3 sequences; more than 15% were seen once. The source material was PBMCs or a T cell subset sorted from them (not recorded which). This chain joins TRBV20-1 and TRBJ2-1; 9 bases are shared with TRBD1. The sequence came from a man in his late teens or twenties who had mild COVID-19 (a few samples of this study predate the infection). Cell type and time point are not known. CDR3: CSAIGTGNYNEQFF. CDR3 bases: TGCAGTGCTATCGGGACAGGGAATTACAATGAGCAGTTCTTC.